Listed below are T cell receptor beta chains from one sample, sequenced in a study of T cells in Graves' hyperthyroidism and ophthalmopathy. TCRdb processed the multiplex PCR reads anew with MiXCR; each CDR3 protein has one entry. This sample has a few hundred thousand distinct CDR3 sequences, with approximately 14% found just once. The sequencing sample was made of blood. These receptors were taken from a woman aged 30 to 39 with Graves' ophthalmopathy. The CDR3 runs from the conserved cysteine through the conserved F or W. The D gene is left open where the match is weak. Rows may omit the clone size; those that give it use once, few, many or a size class.

TRBV18	TRBJ1-6	many	.	CASTAEGDSPLHF	TGTGCCAGCACGGCGGAAGGGGACTCACCCCTCCACTTT
TRBV20-1	TRBJ1-5	many	.	CSASEYPGIRNQPQHF	TGCAGTGCTAGCGAGTACCCAGGGATCCGCAATCAGCCCCAGCATTTT
TRBV28	TRBJ2-5	many	TRBD2	CASSPGTSGETQYF	TGTGCCAGCAGTCCCGGGACTAGCGGAGAGACCCAGTACTTC
TRBV6-2/TRBV6-3	TRBJ1-5	few	TRBD1	CATRDRAYQPQHF	TGTGCCACGCGGGACAGGGCATATCAGCCCCAGCATTTT
TRBV7-8	TRBJ2-3	many	.	CASSLVSREQYF	TGTGCCAGCAGCCTAGTCTCCCGGGAGCAGTATTTT
TRBV20-1	TRBJ2-3	many	TRBD1	CSASPGQGQDTQYF	TGCAGTGCGAGCCCAGGACAGGGGCAGGATACGCAGTATTTT
TRBV12-3/TRBV12-4	TRBJ2-1	.	TRBD2	CASGPGGLAGGEQFF	TGTGCCAGCGGCCCGGGCGGACTAGCGGGGGGCGAGCAGTTCTTC
TRBV2	TRBJ2-2	.	.	CASSEAETLTGELFF	TGTGCCAGCAGTGAAGCTGAGACGTTAACCGGGGAGCTGTTTTTT
TRBV3-1	TRBJ1-3	many	TRBD1	CASSRFPQGARHTIYF	TGTGCCAGCAGCCGATTCCCGCAGGGGGCAAGACACACCATATATTTT
TRBV24-1	TRBJ2-1	many	.	CATSDLNTLEFF	TGTGCCACCAGTGATTTGAACACCCTAGAGTTCTTC
TRBV4-2	TRBJ2-1	few	TRBD1	CASSQDLRTGADNEQFF	TGTGCCAGCAGCCAAGATCTTCGGACAGGGGCCGACAATGAGCAGTTCTTC
TRBV7-2	TRBJ1-1	many	TRBD1	CASSRQTGVETEAFF	TGTGCCAGCAGCCGACAAACAGGGGTAGAGACTGAAGCTTTCTTT
TRBV28	TRBJ2-5	few	.	CASSNPVTRRGIETQYF	TGTGCCAGCAGCAACCCCGTAACCCGGAGGGGGATAGAGACCCAGTACTTC
TRBV10-3	TRBJ1-5	many	.	CAISEGQGDQPQHF	TGTGCCATCAGTGAAGGCCAAGGTGATCAGCCCCAGCATTTT
TRBV12-3/TRBV12-4	TRBJ1-1	many	.	CASRDRGPNTEAFF	TGTGCCAGCAGAGACCGGGGTCCAAACACGGAAGCTTTCTTT
TRBV12-5	TRBJ1-2	many	.	CASGLGGIANYGYTF	TGTGCTAGTGGTTTGGGCGGTATAGCTAACTATGGCTACACCTTC
TRBV5-1	TRBJ2-3	many	TRBD2	CASRAAGEEDTQYF	TGCGCCAGCAGAGCAGCGGGGGAGGAGGATACGCAGTATTTT
TRBV7-2	TRBJ2-5	many	TRBD2	CASSLVFSGLAGPETQYF	TGTGCCAGCAGCTTAGTTTTCTCCGGCCTAGCGGGTCCAGAGACCCAGTACTTC
TRBV5-8	TRBJ1-2	many	TRBD1	CASSPDRGGGYDIGYGYTF	TGTGCCAGCAGCCCCGACAGGGGAGGCGGTTATGATATTGGCTATGGCTACACCTTC
TRBV20-1	TRBJ1-1	many	.	CSARVLGTSLNTEAFF	TGCAGTGCTAGAGTCCTCGGGACCTCCCTGAACACTGAAGCTTTCTTT
TRBV7-8	TRBJ2-2	many	TRBD2	CASSFPSGGTSNTGELFF	TGTGCCAGCAGCTTTCCTAGCGGGGGGACCTCGAACACCGGGGAGCTGTTTTTT
TRBV6-1	TRBJ1-4	many	TRBD1	CASSGEGATTNEKLFF	TGTGCCAGCAGCGGCGAGGGGGCGACAACTAATGAAAAACTGTTTTTT
TRBV6-1	TRBJ1-5	many	.	CASAVLLDNQPQHF	TGTGCCAGCGCGGTGTTACTAGACAATCAGCCCCAGCATTTT
TRBV6-1	TRBJ2-7	many	.	CASNRLQGYEQYF	TGTGCCAGCAATCGATTACAAGGCTACGAGCAGTACTTC
TRBV18	TRBJ2-1	many	.	CASSPPNSDYNEQFF	TGTGCCAGCTCACCCCCGAACTCTGACTACAATGAGCAGTTCTTC
TRBV6-1	TRBJ2-2	few	.	CASTPPDPQSSGELFF	TGTGCCAGCACTCCCCCGGACCCCCAGAGTTCCGGGGAGCTGTTTTTT
TRBV28	TRBJ1-3	many	TRBD1	CASSPWGQATGNTIYF	TGTGCCAGCAGCCCCTGGGGACAGGCCACTGGAAACACCATATATTTT
TRBV27	TRBJ2-2	many	.	CASTQILALGGELFF	TGTGCCAGCACCCAAATACTAGCACTTGGCGGGGAGCTGTTTTTT
TRBV12-3/TRBV12-4	TRBJ1-5	many	.	CASSSWGSNQPQHF	TGTGCCAGCAGTTCGTGGGGAAGCAATCAGCCCCAGCATTTT
TRBV28	TRBJ1-4	many	.	CASRTPGRLEKLFF	TGTGCCAGCAGGACTCCCGGACGGTTGGAAAAACTGTTTTTT
TRBV5-8	TRBJ2-7	few	.	CASSRERGGYEQYF	TGTGCCAGCAGCCGAGAAAGGGGGGGGTACGAGCAGTACTTC
TRBV9	TRBJ2-7	few	.	CASSAQGYSYEQYF	TGTGCCAGCAGCGCGCAGGGGTACTCCTACGAGCAGTACTTC
TRBV27	TRBJ1-1	many	.	CASFRNTEAFF	TGTGCCAGCTTCCGGAACACTGAAGCTTTCTTT
TRBV6-1	TRBJ1-2	.	.	CASKGSLEVPNYGYTF	TGTGCCAGCAAGGGGTCTTTGGAGGTCCCAAACTATGGCTACACCTTC
TRBV20-1	TRBJ2-5	many	.	CSVIPLTRSKETQYF	TGCAGTGTTATACCGTTGACTAGATCGAAGGAGACCCAGTACTTC
TRBV30	TRBJ2-7	many	.	CAQGTGASYEQYF	TGTGCTCAGGGGACGGGAGCGTCCTACGAGCAGTACTTC
TRBV19	TRBJ2-1	many	TRBD2	CASSIAWRLARRGEQFF	TGTGCCAGTAGTATTGCGTGGAGACTAGCGAGGAGGGGTGAGCAGTTCTTC
TRBV28	TRBJ2-1	many	.	CASSLWKLNEQFF	TGTGCCAGCAGTTTATGGAAGTTGAATGAGCAGTTCTTC
TRBV29-1	TRBJ1-1	many	.	CSVDIGQSQAFF	TGCAGCGTCGACATTGGACAGTCCCAAGCTTTCTTT
TRBV6-1	TRBJ1-5	few	TRBD1	CASSERRTGGSNQPQHF	TGTGCCAGCAGTGAACGACGAACAGGGGGTAGCAATCAGCCCCAGCATTTT